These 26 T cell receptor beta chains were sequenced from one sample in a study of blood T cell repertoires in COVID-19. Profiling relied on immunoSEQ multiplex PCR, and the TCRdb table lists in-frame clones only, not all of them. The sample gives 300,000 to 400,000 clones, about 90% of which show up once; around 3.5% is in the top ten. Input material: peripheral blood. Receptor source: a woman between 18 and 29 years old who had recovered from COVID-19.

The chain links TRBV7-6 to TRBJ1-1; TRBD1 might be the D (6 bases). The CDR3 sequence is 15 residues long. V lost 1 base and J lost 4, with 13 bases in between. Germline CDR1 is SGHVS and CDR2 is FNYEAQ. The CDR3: CASSLGGRGFTEAFF. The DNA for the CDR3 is TGTGCCAGCAGCTTAGGCGGCAGGGGCTTCACTGAAGCTTTCTTT.

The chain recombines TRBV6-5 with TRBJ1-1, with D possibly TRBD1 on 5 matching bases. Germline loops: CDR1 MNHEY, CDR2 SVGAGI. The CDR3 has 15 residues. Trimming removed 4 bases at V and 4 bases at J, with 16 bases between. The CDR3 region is CASSSFGALGTEAFF. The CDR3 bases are TGTGCCAGCAGTTCCTTTGGGGCGCTCGGCACTGAAGCTTTCTTT.

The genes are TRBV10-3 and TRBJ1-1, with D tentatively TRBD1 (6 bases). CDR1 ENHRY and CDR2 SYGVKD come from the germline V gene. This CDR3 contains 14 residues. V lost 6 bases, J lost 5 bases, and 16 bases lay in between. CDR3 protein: CAIRGPGVGTEAFF. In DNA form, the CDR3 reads TGTGCCATCAGAGGACCAGGGGTAGGAACTGAAGCTTTCTTT.

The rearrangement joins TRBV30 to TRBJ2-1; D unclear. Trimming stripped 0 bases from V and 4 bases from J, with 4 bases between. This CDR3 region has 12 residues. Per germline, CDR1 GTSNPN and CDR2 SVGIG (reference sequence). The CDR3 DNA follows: TGTGCCTGGAGTGTCCAGTACAATGAGCAGTTCTTC. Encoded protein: CAWSVQYNEQFF.

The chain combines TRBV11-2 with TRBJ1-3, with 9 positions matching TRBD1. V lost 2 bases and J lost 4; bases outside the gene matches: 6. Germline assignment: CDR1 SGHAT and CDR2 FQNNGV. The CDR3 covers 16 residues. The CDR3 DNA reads TGTGCCAGCAGCTTAACAGGGGGCATTTCAGGAAACACCATATATTTT. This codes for CASSLTGGISGNTIYF.

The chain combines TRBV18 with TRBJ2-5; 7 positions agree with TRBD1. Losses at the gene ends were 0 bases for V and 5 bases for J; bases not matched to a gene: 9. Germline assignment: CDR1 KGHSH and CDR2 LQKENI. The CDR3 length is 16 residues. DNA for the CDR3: TGTGCCAGCTCACCACCTCTTCGGCAGGGGGAGGAGACCCAGTACTTC. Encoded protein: CASSPPLRQGEETQYF.

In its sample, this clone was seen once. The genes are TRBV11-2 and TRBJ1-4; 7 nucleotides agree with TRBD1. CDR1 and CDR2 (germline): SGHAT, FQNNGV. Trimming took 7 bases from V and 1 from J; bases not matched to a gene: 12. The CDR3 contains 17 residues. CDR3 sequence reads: CASTTDRPNLTNEKLFF. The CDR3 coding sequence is TGTGCCAGCACCACGGACAGGCCAAATCTAACTAATGAAAAACTGTTTTTT. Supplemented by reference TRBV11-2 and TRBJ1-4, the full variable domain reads EAGVAQSPRYKIIEKRQSVAFWCNPISGHATLYWYQQILGQGPKLLIQFQNNGVVDDSQLPKDRFSAERLKGVDSTLKIQPAKLEDSAVYLCASTTDRPNLTNEKLFFGSGTQLSVL.

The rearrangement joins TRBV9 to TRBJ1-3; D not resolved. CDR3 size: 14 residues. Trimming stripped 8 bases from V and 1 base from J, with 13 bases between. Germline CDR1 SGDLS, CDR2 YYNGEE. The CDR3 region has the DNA TGTGCCAGTAATTCAGAAGCGTCTGGAAACACCATATATTTT. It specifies CASNSEASGNTIYF.

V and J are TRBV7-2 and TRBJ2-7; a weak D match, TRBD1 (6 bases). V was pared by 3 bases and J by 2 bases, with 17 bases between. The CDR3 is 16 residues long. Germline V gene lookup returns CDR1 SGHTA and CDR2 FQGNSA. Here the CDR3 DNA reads TGTGCCAGCAGCTTTAGGGGGAGCGGCCAAGCCTACGAGCAGTACGTC. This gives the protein CASSFRGSGQAYEQYV.

For the CDR3, the DNA is TGTGCCAGCAGCCGAACAGTCGGTAGCGGGAGGGGTGAGCAGTACGTC. Its protein is CASSRTVGSGRGEQYV. The V call is TRBV5-6, the J call TRBJ2-7, with TRBD2 matching over 11 bases. The V segment lost 4 bases and the J segment 7 bases; nucleotides outside the gene matches: 13. The CDR3 has 16 amino acids. The germline CDR1 and CDR2 sequences are SGHDT and YYEEEE.

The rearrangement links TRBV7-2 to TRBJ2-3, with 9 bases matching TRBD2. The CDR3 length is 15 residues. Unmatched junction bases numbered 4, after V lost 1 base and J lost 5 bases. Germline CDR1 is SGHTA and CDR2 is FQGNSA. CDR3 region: CASSLVAGVLDTQYF. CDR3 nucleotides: TGTGCCAGCAGCTTAGTAGCGGGAGTACTAGATACGCAGTATTTT. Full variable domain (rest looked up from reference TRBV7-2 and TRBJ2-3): GAGVSQSPSNKVTEKGKDVELRCDPISGHTALYWYRQSLGQGLEFLIYFQGNSAPDKSGLPSDRFSAERTGGSVSTLTIQRTQQEDSAVYLCASSLVAGVLDTQYFGPGTRLTVL.

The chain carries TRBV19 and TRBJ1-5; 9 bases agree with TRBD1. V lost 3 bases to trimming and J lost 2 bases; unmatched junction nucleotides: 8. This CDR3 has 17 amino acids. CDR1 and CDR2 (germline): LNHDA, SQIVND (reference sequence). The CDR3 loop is CASSIAQGAQGNQPQHF. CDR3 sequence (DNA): TGTGCCAGTAGTATCGCACAGGGGGCGCAGGGCAATCAGCCCCAGCATTTT.

CDR3 amino acids: CASSFPPPTDLVGGYNEQFF. The CDR3 DNA is TGCGCCAGCAGCTTCCCCCCGCCGACCGACCTAGTAGGGGGTTACAATGAGCAGTTCTTC. This chain links TRBV5-1 with TRBJ2-1, with TRBD1 as a possible D gene (6 bases). Trimming took off 2 bases at V and 4 bases at J, with 28 bases between the two ends. This CDR3 contains 20 residues. Germline lookup yields CDR1 SGHRS and CDR2 YFSETQ.

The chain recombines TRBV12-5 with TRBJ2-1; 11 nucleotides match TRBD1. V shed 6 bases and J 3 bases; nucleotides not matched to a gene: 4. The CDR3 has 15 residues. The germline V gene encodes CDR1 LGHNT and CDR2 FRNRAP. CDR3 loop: CASGSGTGGYNEQFF. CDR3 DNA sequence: TGTGCTAGTGGCTCCGGGACAGGGGGCTACAATGAGCAGTTCTTC.

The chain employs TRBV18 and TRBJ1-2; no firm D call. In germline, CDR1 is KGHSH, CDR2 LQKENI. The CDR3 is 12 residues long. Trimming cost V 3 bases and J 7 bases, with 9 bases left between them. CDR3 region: CASSPLTGGYTF. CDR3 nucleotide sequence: TGTGCCAGCTCACCCCTGACTGGTGGCTACACCTTC.

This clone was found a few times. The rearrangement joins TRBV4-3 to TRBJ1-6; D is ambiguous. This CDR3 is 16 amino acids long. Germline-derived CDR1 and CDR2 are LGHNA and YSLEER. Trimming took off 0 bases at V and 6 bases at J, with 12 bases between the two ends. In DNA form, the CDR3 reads TGCGCCAGCAGCCAAGAATCCACGGGTTTTAATTCACCCCTCCACTTT. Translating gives CASSQESTGFNSPLHF.

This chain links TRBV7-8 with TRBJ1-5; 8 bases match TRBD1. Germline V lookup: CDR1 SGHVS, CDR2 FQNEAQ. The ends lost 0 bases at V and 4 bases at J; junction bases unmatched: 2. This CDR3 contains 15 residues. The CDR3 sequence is CASSLARDRNQPQHF. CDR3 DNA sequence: TGTGCCAGCAGCTTAGCGAGGGACAGGAATCAGCCCCAGCATTTT. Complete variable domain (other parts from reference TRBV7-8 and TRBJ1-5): GAGVSQSPRYKVAKRGQDVALRCDPISGHVSLFWYQQALGQGPEFLTYFQNEAQLDKSGLPSDRFFAERPEGSVSTLKIQRTQQEDSAVYLCASSLARDRNQPQHFGDGTRLSIL.

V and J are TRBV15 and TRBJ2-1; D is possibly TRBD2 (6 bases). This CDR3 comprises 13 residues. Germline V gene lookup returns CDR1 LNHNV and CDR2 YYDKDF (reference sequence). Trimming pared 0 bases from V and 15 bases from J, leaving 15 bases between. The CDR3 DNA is TGTGCCACCAGCAGAGATCGCGGCGGGACGCGGTTCTTC. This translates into CATSRDRGGTRFF.

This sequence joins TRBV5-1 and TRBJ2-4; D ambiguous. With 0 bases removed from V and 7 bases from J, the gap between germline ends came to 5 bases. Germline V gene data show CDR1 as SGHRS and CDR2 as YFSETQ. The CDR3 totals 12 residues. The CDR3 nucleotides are TGCGCCAGCAGCTTGGGGCAGAACATTCAGTACTTC. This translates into CASSLGQNIQYF.

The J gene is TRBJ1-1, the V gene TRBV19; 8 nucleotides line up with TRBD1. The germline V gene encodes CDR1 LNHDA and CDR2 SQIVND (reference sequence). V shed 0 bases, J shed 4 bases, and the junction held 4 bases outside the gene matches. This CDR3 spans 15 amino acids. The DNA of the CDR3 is TGTGCCAGTAGTATAGAGGGACAGGTAAGCACTGAAGCTTTCTTT. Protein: CASSIEGQVSTEAFF.

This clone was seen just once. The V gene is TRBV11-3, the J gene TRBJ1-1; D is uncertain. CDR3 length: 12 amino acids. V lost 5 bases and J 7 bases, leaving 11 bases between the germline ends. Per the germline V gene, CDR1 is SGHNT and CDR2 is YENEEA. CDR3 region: CASSPRDFEAFF. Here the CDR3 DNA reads TGTGCCAGCAGCCCCCGGGATTTTGAAGCTTTCTTT.

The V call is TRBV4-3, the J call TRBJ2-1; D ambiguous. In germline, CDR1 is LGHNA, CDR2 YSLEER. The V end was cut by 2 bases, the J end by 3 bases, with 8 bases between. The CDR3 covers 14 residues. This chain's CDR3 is CASSQSPNYNEQFF. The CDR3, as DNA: TGCGCCAGCAGCCAATCCCCCAACTACAATGAGCAGTTCTTC.

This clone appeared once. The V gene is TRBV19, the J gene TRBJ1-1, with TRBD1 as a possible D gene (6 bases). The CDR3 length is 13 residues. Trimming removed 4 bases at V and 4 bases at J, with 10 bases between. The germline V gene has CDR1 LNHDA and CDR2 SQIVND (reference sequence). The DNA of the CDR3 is TGTGCCAGTAGTAAGAACAGGGTCACTGAAGCTTTCTTT. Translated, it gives CASSKNRVTEAFF.

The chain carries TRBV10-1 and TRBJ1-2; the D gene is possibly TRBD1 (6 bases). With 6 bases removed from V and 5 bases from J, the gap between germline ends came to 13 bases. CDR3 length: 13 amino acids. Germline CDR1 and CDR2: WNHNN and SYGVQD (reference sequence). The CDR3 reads CASSDKTGYGYTF. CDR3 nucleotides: TGCGCCAGCAGCGACAAGACAGGATATGGCTACACCTTC.

The CDR3 bases are TGTGCCAGCAGCAAAATAAGCACAGATACGCAGTATTTT. Encoded protein: CASSKISTDTQYF. The chain couples TRBV7-9 to TRBJ2-3; D not certain. CDR1 SEHNR and CDR2 FQNEAQ come from the germline V gene (reference sequence). The CDR3 length is 13 residues. The ends were cut back, 5 bases at V and 0 bases at J, with 6 bases in the middle.

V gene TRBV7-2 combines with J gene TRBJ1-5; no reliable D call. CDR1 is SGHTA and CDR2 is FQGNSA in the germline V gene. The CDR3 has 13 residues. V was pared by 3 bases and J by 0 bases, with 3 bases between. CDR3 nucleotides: TGTGCCAGCAGCTTCGGTAGCAATCAGCCCCAGCATTTT. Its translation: CASSFGSNQPQHF.